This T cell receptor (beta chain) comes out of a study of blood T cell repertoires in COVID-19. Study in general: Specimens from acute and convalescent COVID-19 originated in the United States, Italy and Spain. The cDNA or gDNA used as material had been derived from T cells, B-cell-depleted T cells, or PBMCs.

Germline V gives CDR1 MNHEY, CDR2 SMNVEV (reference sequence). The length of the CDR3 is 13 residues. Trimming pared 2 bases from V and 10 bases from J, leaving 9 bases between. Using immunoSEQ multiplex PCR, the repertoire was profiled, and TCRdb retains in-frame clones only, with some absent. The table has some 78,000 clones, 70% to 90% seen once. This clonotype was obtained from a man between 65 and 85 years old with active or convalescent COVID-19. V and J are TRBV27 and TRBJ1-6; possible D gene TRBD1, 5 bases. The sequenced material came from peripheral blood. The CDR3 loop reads CASSLQGGSPLHF. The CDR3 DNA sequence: TGTGCCAGCAGTTTACAGGGCGGCTCACCCCTCCACTTT.